This T cell receptor (beta chain) is drawn from a study of radiotherapy plus CTLA-4 blockade in lung cancer. About the research overall: Disease control was seen in 31% of patients, objective responses in approximately 20%. Study-wide results and limits: According to reports, early shifts in blood T cell clones, alongside interferon-beta, forecast response most accurately. Some TCR clones had been derived from tumors. These clones expanded in peripheral blood after radiotherapy plus ipilimumab.

Per germline, CDR1 SGDLS and CDR2 YYNGEE. The CDR3 loop spans 15 amino acids. With 0 bases removed from V and 3 bases from J, the gap between germline ends came to 12 bases. Points on this clone: What it binds is not known.

Method: immunoSEQ multiplex PCR; TCRdb's copy keeps in-frame clones and lacks some. Among just under 60,000 clones listed, 77% were seen once. The chain links TRBV9 to TRBJ2-5, with a tentative D call TRBD1 (5 bases). The sequencing used peripheral blood, collected from a patient treated with radiotherapy plus ipilimumab. This clonotype was sampled from a human donor with non-small cell lung cancer who had a partial response to radiotherapy plus ipilimumab. CDR3 DNA: TGTGCCAGCAGCGTAGGGCAGGGTTGGGAAGAGACCCAGTACTTC. It codes for CASSVGQGWEETQYF.